Below, one TCR beta chain is given with its context. The antigen remains undetermined. V lost 0 bases to trimming and J lost 7 bases, with 15 bases between them. In germline, CDR1 is MGHRA, CDR2 YSYEKL. The CDR3 sequence is 15 residues long. The data were taken from a study of T-cell memory formation after mild COVID-19. At the level of the study: TCR clusters showed largely donor specificity. The study, taken as a whole, reports: Clones which contracted sat mainly in CM and EM if CD4+, and in EMRA if CD8+.

TCR alpha and TCR beta cDNA libraries carrying sample barcodes and UMIs were produced by 5'RACE using constant-segment primers. TCRdb reprocessed the 5' RACE reads via MiXCR and lists one record per CDR3 protein. The sample holds 150,000 to 200,000 distinct CDR3 sequences, 16% seen once. The gene calls are TRBV4-1 and TRBJ1-1, with D possibly TRBD1 on 5 matching bases. Sequencing was carried out using PBMCs or a T cell subset sorted from them (not recorded which). This clonotype originated in an adult woman who had mild COVID-19 (a few samples of this study predate the infection). Cell type and time point are not known. CDR3 sequence (DNA): TGCGCCAGCAGCCAAGACTCCGGGACTCAGGTTGAAGCTTTCTTT. Protein product: CASSQDSGTQVEAFF.